The sample holds one count of the clone carrying this T cell receptor (beta chain). The antigen remains undetermined. These data are taken from a study of cytomegalovirus exposure and HLA in healthy donors. Germline trimming cut 5 bases from V and 0 bases from J; bases unmatched to any gene: 2. Germline V gene sequence: CDR1 KGHSH, CDR2 LQKENI. The CDR3 length is 15 residues. Notes on the study in general: In a later analysis, at a false discovery rate of 0.05, approximately 16,000 TCR beta sequences were associated with HLA alleles. In a later analysis, an Asian-associated ancestry cluster reportedly showed fewer N-insertions than the approximately 670-donor mean. Available immune exposure information covered CMV serostatus only.

PCR used 60 Vbeta primers and 13 Jbeta primers. Some clones are missing from TCRdb's copy, which holds only in-frame ones; the method was immunoSEQ multiplex PCR. This sample has under 80,000 clones, with roughly 80% found just once. This sequence joins TRBV18 and TRBJ2-1, with 9 bases lining up with TRBD2. The clonotype was recovered from a middle-aged woman in good health and CMV-seronegative. Sequencing was carried out using PBMCs. The CDR3 here is CASSVSGSSYNEQFF. CDR3 DNA sequence: TGTGCCAGCTCAGTTAGCGGGAGCTCCTACAATGAGCAGTTCTTC.